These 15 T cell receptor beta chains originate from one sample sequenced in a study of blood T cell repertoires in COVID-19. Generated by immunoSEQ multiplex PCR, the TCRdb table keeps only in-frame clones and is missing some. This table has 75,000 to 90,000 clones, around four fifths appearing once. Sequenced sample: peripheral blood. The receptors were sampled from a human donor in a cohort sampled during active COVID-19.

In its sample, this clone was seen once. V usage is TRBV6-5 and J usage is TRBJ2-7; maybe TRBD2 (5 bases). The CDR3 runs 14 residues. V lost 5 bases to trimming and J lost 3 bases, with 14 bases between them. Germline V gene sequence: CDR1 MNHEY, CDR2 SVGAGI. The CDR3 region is CASSRNGMNYEQYF. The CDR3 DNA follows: TGTGCCAGCAGTCGCAACGGGATGAACTACGAGCAGTACTTC.

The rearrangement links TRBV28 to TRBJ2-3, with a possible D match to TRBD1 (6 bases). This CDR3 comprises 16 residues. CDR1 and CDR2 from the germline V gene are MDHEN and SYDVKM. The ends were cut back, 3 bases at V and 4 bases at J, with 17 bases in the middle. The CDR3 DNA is TGTGCCAGCAGTTTCGGCTCAGGGGTGGTAGCAGATACGCAGTATTTT. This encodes CASSFGSGVVADTQYF.

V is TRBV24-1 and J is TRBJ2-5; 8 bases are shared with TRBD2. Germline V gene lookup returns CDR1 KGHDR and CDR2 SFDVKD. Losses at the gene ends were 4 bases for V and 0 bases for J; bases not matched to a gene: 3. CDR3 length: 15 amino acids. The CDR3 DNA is TGTGCCACCAGTGAAGAACTAGCGGACCAAGAGACCCAGTACTTC. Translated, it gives CATSEELADQETQYF.

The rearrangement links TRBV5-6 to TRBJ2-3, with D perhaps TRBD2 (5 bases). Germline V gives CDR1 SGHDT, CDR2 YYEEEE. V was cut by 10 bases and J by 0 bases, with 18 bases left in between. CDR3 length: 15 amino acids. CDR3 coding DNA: TGTGCCCGTGGACGGCGGGCCTCTAGCACAGATACGCAGTATTTT. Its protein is CARGRRASSTDTQYF.

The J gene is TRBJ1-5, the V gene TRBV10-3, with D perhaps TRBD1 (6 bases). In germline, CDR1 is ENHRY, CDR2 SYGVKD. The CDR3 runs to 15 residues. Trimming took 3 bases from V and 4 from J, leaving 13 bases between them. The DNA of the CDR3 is TGTGCCATCAGTGATAGCAGGGGTGGGAATCAGCCCCAGCATTTT. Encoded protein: CAISDSRGGNQPQHF.

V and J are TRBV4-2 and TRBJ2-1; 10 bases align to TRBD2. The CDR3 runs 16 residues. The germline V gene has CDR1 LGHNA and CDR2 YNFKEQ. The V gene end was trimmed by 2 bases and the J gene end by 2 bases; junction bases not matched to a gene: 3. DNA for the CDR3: TGTGCCAGCAGCCAACTAGCGGGAGCCCCCTACAATGAGCAGTTCTTC. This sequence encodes CASSQLAGAPYNEQFF.

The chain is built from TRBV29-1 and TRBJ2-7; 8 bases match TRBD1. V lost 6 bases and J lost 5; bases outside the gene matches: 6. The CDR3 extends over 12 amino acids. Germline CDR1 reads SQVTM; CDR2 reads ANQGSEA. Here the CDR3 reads CSVGQGGHEQYF. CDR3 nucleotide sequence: TGCAGCGTCGGACAGGGAGGACACGAGCAGTACTTC.

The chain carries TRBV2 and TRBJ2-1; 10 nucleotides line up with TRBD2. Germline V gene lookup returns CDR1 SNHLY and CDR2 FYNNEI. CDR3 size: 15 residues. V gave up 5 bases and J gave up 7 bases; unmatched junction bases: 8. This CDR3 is CASSRSGGAFNEQFF. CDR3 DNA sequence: TGTGCCAGCAGTCGGAGCGGGGGGGCCTTTAATGAGCAGTTCTTC.

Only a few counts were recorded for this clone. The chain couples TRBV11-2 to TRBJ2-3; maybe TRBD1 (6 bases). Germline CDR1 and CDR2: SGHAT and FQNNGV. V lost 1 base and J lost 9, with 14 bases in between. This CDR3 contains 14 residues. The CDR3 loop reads CASSLVQGLKTQYF. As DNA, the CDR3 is TGTGCCAGCAGCTTAGTTCAGGGGTTGAAAACGCAGTATTTT.

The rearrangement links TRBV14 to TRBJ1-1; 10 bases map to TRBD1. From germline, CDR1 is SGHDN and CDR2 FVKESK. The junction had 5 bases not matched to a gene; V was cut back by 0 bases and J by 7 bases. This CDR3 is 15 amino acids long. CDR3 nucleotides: TGTGCCAGCAGCCAAGAGTCATGGGACAGGGGTGAAGCTTTCTTT. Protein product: CASSQESWDRGEAFF. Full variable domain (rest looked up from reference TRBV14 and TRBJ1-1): EAGVTQFPSHSVIEKGQTVTLRCDPISGHDNLYWYRRVMGKEIKFLLHFVKESKQDESGMPNNRFLAERTGGTYSTLKVQPAELEDSGVYFCASSQESWDRGEAFFGQGTRLTVV.

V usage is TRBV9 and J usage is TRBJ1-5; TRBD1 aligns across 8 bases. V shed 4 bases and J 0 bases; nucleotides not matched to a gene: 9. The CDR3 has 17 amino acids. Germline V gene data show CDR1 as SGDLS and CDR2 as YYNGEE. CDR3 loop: CASSPRDRKNSNQPQHF. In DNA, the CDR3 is TGTGCCAGCAGCCCCAGGGACAGGAAGAATAGCAATCAGCCCCAGCATTTT.

The CDR3 coding sequence is TGTGCCAGCAGGGAAATACAGGGACAAGAGACCCAGTACTTC. This sequence encodes CASREIQGQETQYF. The chain employs TRBV2 and TRBJ2-5; D is possibly TRBD1 (6 bases). This CDR3 region has 14 residues. Trimming cost V 6 bases and J 2 bases, with 13 bases left between them. Per germline, CDR1 SNHLY and CDR2 FYNNEI.

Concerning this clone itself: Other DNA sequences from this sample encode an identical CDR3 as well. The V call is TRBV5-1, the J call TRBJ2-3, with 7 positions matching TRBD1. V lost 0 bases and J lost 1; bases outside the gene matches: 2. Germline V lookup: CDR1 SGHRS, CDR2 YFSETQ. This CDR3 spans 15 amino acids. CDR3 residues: CASSLEQGGTDTQYF. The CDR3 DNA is TGCGCCAGCAGCTTGGAGCAGGGGGGCACAGATACGCAGTATTTT.

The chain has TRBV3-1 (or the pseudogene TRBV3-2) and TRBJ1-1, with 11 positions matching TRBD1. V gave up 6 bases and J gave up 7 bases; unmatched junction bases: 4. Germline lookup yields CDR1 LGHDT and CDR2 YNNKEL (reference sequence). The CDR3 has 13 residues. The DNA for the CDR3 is TGTGCCAGCAGTCTAGGGACAGGGGGTGAAGCTTTCTTT. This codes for CASSLGTGGEAFF.

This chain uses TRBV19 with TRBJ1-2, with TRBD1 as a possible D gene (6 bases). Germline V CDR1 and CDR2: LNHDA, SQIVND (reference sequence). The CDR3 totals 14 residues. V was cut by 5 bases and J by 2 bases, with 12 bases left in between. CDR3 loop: CASSVPGANYGYTF. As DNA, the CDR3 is TGTGCCAGTAGTGTTCCAGGGGCGAACTATGGCTACACCTTC. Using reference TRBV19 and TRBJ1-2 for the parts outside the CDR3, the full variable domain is DGGITQSPKYLFRKEGQNVTLSCEQNLNHDAMYWYRQDPGQGLRLIYYSQIVNDFQKGDIAEGYSVSREKKESFPLTVTSAQKNPTAFYLCASSVPGANYGYTFGSGTRLTVV.